This TCR beta chain comes out of a study of blood T cell repertoires in COVID-19. Study information: T cells, B-cell-depleted T cells, or PBMCs provided the cDNA or gDNA that served as material.

Under the authors' procedure: The authors estimated nucleated cell counts from reference gene primer amplification. TCRdb's table, derived via immunoSEQ multiplex PCR, lists solely in-frame clones and lacks some. V, J and clone size were drawn from that table, and D and trimming were deduced from the DNA. This sample has 150,000 to 200,000 clones, with 84% found just once. This clone was found once. CDR3 length: 12 residues. The V and J ends lost 4 bases and 9 bases, in that order; junction bases with no gene match: 6. CDR1 and CDR2 (germline): SGHRS, YFSETQ. The chain uses TRBV5-1 and TRBJ1-2; 7 bases align to TRBD1. The sequence was collected from a man aged 50-59 years who had recovered from COVID-19. The sample consisted of PBMCs or T cells enriched from blood (not recorded which). The CDR3: CASSLEDRSYTF. The CDR3 DNA reads as TGCGCCAGCAGCCTCGAGGACAGGAGCTACACCTTC.